This section outlines one TCR beta chain sequence together with its context. No antigen is known for it. No qualities accompany the bases; no much larger clone lies one base away. The library was made by the immunoSEQ multiplex PCR assay. For the multiplex PCR, a mixture combining 60 forward primers for TCR Vbeta segments and 13 reverse primers for TCR Jbeta segments was used. A multiplex PCR assay on genomic DNA amplified the CDR3 region of rearranged TCR beta genes. The amplified TCR beta libraries were sequenced on the Illumina HiSeq System as 87-base-pair reads. In the source study's methods: A later analysis tallied roughly 80 million unique TCR beta chains across the 700 or so repertoires, and approximately 12 million of those chains were shared by two or more donors. Raw reads were error-corrected and collapsed into unique sequences by a nearest-neighbor algorithm in which closely related sequences were merged to remove PCR and sequencing errors. V, D and J gene segments were assigned by aligning CDR3 sequences to IMGT reference sequences. Each retained sequence needed at least a six-nucleotide match to both a V gene segment and a J gene segment. A rearrangement was called productive if the CDR3 had no stop codons and remained in frame with V and J, and every other rearrangement was called non-productive. Following IMGT convention, CDR3 was defined as the stretch from the second conserved V-encoded cysteine to the conserved J-encoded phenylalanine. The earlier analysis of 500 to 750 of the donors excluded any sequence lacking an unambiguous match to a single V gene segment. In an earlier analysis of 500 to 750 of the donors, V segments were called functional above 56.7% productive rearrangements and were called segregating when the between-donor standard deviation exceeded 5%. A statistical classification framework was developed to diagnose cytomegalovirus status using the catalog of TCR beta chain sequences. V and J gene assignment, in a later analysis, came from comparing TCR nucleotide sequences with IMGT/GENE-DB human TR gene sequences. In a later analysis, CDR3 sequences and most-parsimonious VDJ recombination scenarios were assigned using the TCRdist pipeline. In a later analysis, each TCR beta chain was defined by its CDR3 amino acid sequence together with its V-gene family, and reads without a unique V-gene family were excluded. In a later analysis, approximately 640 highly shared, low-generation-probability nucleotide sequences were removed to address suspected cross-contamination and a sequencing artifact. In a later analysis, a clonal expansion index for each public chain was calculated from normalized within-repertoire ranks of inferred template counts. A later analysis computed generation probabilities with a VDJ recombination model fitted to out-of-frame rearrangements, and checked the results against IGoR. Hypergeometric tests were used in a later analysis to score TCR-TCR, TCR-HLA and TCR-CMV co-occurrence, with a repertoire-size bias correction applied to the TCR pairs. To estimate false discovery rates, a later analysis permuted the HLA or CMV assignments 20 times. In a later analysis, co-occurring TCRs were grouped using DBSCAN, with TCRdist sequence similarity added in when clustering inside HLA-allele-positive subsets. Co-occurrence clustering excluded repertoires with fewer than 30,000 or more than 120,000 public chains, plus five with anomalous nucleotide sharing. This immuneACCESS table, as held by TCRdb, lists in-frame sequences with V and J called but not all clones. Of the missing ones, under half trace to an unresolved V gene in checked studies; the others have no known cause. V, J and clone size derive from that table, while D and trimming were established from the DNA sequence. For this sample the table gives 95,000 to 150,000 clones, of which around four fifths were detected only once. Together, the top ten hold 4.1% of the sample.

The entry originates in a study of cytomegalovirus exposure and HLA in healthy donors (dated 2017 in TCRdb). About the full investigation: An earlier analysis of 587 of the donors reported roughly 300 Gb of sequence data and 95 million to 130 million unique TCR beta sequences obtained from about 179 million T cells. Around 320 gigabases of sequencing data and approximately 85 million unique TCR sequences were included in an early release covering about 620 HLA-typed donors. Among the roughly 400 genotyped donors, around 81% belonged to the genetic ancestry cluster associated with self-reported Caucasian donors. The study aimed to test whether cataloging public T cell receptors could reveal signatures of past pathogen exposure. The study used immunosequencing to profile the T cell repertoires of approximately 650 subjects and linked those repertoires to cytomegalovirus serostatus. In addition to the first cohort of about 650 subjects, a separate validation cohort of 120 different subjects was used. High-throughput TCR immunosequencing, statistical association of individual TCRs with disease status, and machine learning were combined to predict cytomegalovirus infection status. A later analysis re-analyzed previously published TCR beta repertoires from several hundred donors and added high-resolution HLA genotyping to study TCR occurrence patterns. Rather than drawing on any new phenotypic data, the later analysis identified candidate immune exposures from TCR beta sequences and the way those sequences occurred across donors. To decide whether each TCR beta V gene segment behaved as functional or pseudogenic, an earlier analysis of 587 of the donors relied on high-throughput TCR beta sequencing. Alongside the repertoire data, information on donor age, sex, ethnicity and CMV serostatus was compiled. A later genetic analysis took genome-wide SNP genotypes for 398 of the 666 donors and used that subset as a discovery cohort. Every discovery cohort repertoire had been produced on one sequencing platform. HLA typing included class I and class II loci at four-digit resolution. The number of typed donors differed by locus: roughly 629-640 for A, B, C, DRB1 and DQB1; 522 for DQA1; fewer than 610 for DPA1; and approximately 450 for DPB1. Several DR-DQ haplotypes were treated as single units for association and clustering because of strong linkage in the cohort. Among roughly 370 genotyped donors of the cohort, an average of approximately 230,000 unique TCR beta nucleotide sequences were sequenced per donor, around 20% of them non-productive. Study-level results and caveats: In a later analysis, 15,000 to 20,000 TCR beta sequences were associated with specific HLA alleles at a false discovery rate of 0.05. CMV serostatus was the only immune exposure information available for the cohort. A later analysis found that TCR association rates varied across HLA loci, with DRB1 alleles showing the most associated TCRs and HLA-C alleles the fewest. The study listed around 160 TCR beta chains as associated with cytomegalovirus. Broadly in line with IMGT annotations, most TCR beta V segments showed up in productive rearrangements about 90% or about 30% of the time in an earlier analysis of several hundred of the donors. According to a later analysis, parvovirus B19, influenza, CMV and Epstein-Barr virus appeared linked to several top co-occurrence clusters. A later genetic analysis associated a missense DCLRE1C variant with V-gene and J-gene trimming of TCR beta chains, and an independent cohort replicated the association. A later analysis found that most CMV-associated TCR beta chains appeared HLA-restricted, with HLA associations seemingly driven largely by CMV exposure. A further reported finding was that TCR beta sequences accurately predicted the HLA-A and HLA-B alleles for most subjects in the first cohort. Compared with the roughly 670-donor mean, donors in an Asian-associated ancestry cluster had fewer N-insertions in productive TCRs, according to a later genetic analysis. Most TCR sequences were observed very rarely across donors, whereas some public TCRs were present in many individuals. In vitro tests confirmed that a few of the cytomegalovirus-associated TCR beta chains recognize cytomegalovirus antigens. In this cohort, only TCR beta chains were sequenced, and detectable features were limited by the absence of alpha or paired-chain data. The authors suggested that the approach could potentially be extended to other disease states and immunological phenotypes. Compared with equally common non-associated chains, HLA-associated TCR beta chains in a later analysis were more clonally expanded and had lower generation probabilities. Cytomegalovirus status was reported to be diagnosed by the classifier with high specificity and sensitivity in both the original and validation cohorts. Correlated functional status among segregating V segments might reflect linkage disequilibrium, but an unknown experimental factor could not be ruled out. The sequencing pipeline was judged likely to have produced a cluster of highly shared sequence variants as a technical artifact. Assigning TCR associations to individual alleles was difficult when HLA alleles, especially DR and DQ, strongly co-occurred. The earlier analysis of about 600 of the donors excluded approximately 15 rarely observed V segments, including chromosome 9 orphons, because counts were too low. The presence/absence analyses assumed that sequencing depth was roughly uniform across donors, and that assumption may not be true. Because some donors lacked HLA typing at each locus, the association tests relied only on the typed subset.

The cohort comprised approximately 700 healthy bone marrow donors. At the time of sampling, all cohort members were nominally healthy, though unrecorded immune exposures were likely present. The donor tested CMV seronegative, placing the donor among the 352 seronegative members of the cohort. A peripheral blood sample was collected from each donor, and TCR beta sequencing was performed on peripheral blood mononuclear cells. Genomic DNA extraction from the blood cell samples was performed with the Qiagen DNeasy Blood Extraction Kit. Source material: PBMCs. This TCR derives from a woman aged 40 to 50 in good health and CMV-seronegative.

Read as DNA, the sequence is TGTGCCAGTTCGGGGGGCCGTAGTGATGGTGAGCAGTTCTTC. It translates as CASSGGRSDGEQFF. The sequence links TRBV19 to TRBJ2-1; TRBD2 might be the D gene, on 7 matching bases. V is cut by 8 bases and J by 9 bases, and the space between the germline ends is 20 bases. The germline V gene (reference sequence) provides CDR1 LNHDA and CDR2 SQIVND. Counted from cysteine to phenylalanine, this CDR3 has 14 amino acids. Solely the CDR3 DNA is kept, with 42 bases framed from the first base.